This T cell receptor beta chain came from a study of vaccination and CD4 T cells after COVID-19. Background on the study: Post-COVID draws followed diagnosis by a median around 100 days (range 35 to 161). Stimulation of the cells used overlapping spike peptide pools from SARS-CoV-2 and from the common cold coronaviruses HCoV-NL63, HCoV-OC43 and HCoV-229E.

About this clonotype: Its antigen is unknown.

This CDR3 has 14 amino acids. Germline loops: CDR1 MNHNS, CDR2 SASEGT. V lost 6 bases to trimming and J lost 2 bases; unmatched junction nucleotides: 6. The Oncomine TCR Beta short-read assay sequenced DNA from cultured CD4+ T cells. In TCRdb, the PCR reads were re-called with MiXCR into one record per CDR3 protein. The data show roughly 14,000 distinct CDR3 sequences, less than 50% seen once. As to treatment: 10-day PBMC culture with coronavirus spike peptide pools or control peptides (ViraFEST assay). Fresh IL-2 medium was used to replace half of the medium on days 3 and 7. When approximately 10 days of culture had elapsed, CD4+ T cells were isolated by negative selection.

The rearrangement links TRBV6-1 to TRBJ2-7; 8 bases map to TRBD1. This TCR derives from a human donor with COVID-19. Sequenced material: cultured CD4+ T cells from blood. In DNA form, the CDR3 reads TGTGCCAGCAGCCGGACAGGGCCTACCTACGAGCAGTACTTC. It specifies CASSRTGPTYEQYF.